This is a list of T cell receptor beta chains from one sample in a study of post-analysis software for immune sequencing data. TCRdb independently ran MiXCR on the PCR reads; one entry per CDR3 protein. The repertoire holds 350,000 to 450,000 distinct CDR3 sequences, with approximately 39% as singletons. The source material was blood. All receptors derive from a girl aged 2-10 years with multiple sclerosis. CDR3s include the opening cysteine and the closing phenylalanine or tryptophan. D genes are given only for firm matches. Clone sizes are given selectively: once, few, many, or a class where the clone is expanded.

v_gene: TRBV27
abundance: -
j_gene: TRBJ2-1
d_gene: TRBD2
CDR3aa: CASSLFPKTSGNNEQFF
CDR3nt: TGTGCCAGCAGTTTATTCCCCAAGACTAGCGGGAACAATGAGCAGTTCTTC

v_gene: TRBV7-7
abundance: -
j_gene: TRBJ2-1
d_gene: TRBD2
CDR3aa: CASSATPGGSYNEQFF
CDR3nt: TGTGCTAGCAGCGCCACGCCGGGAGGATCCTACAATGAGCAGTTCTTC

v_gene: TRBV28
abundance: -
j_gene: TRBJ2-5
d_gene: -
CDR3aa: CASSLSQGYQETQYF
CDR3nt: TGTGCCAGCAGTCTATCCCAGGGCTACCAAGAGACCCAGTACTTC

v_gene: TRBV24-1
abundance: once
j_gene: TRBJ1-2
d_gene: -
CDR3aa: CATSDLYGEGDYGYTF
CDR3nt: TGTGCCACCAGTGATTTGTACGGGGAGGGCGACTATGGCTACACCTTC

v_gene: TRBV9
abundance: -
j_gene: TRBJ2-3
d_gene: TRBD2
CDR3aa: CASSITRTSGGYTQYF
CDR3nt: TGTGCCAGCAGCATAACACGGACTAGCGGGGGGTATACGCAGTATTTT

v_gene: TRBV5-1
abundance: few
j_gene: TRBJ2-7
d_gene: TRBD1
CDR3aa: CASSLLTGESEQYF
CDR3nt: TGCGCCAGCAGTTTATTGACAGGGGAGAGCGAGCAGTACTTC

v_gene: TRBV29-1
abundance: -
j_gene: TRBJ2-3
d_gene: TRBD2
CDR3aa: CSVVRTSGIRTDTQYF
CDR3nt: TGCAGCGTTGTGCGGACTAGCGGGATCCGCACAGATACGCAGTATTTT

v_gene: TRBV5-1
abundance: few
j_gene: TRBJ2-1
d_gene: TRBD1
CDR3aa: CASSGLGDSDNEQFF
CDR3nt: TGCGCCAGCAGCGGGTTAGGGGACAGCGACAATGAGCAGTTCTTC

v_gene: TRBV15
abundance: -
j_gene: TRBJ2-3
d_gene: -
CDR3aa: CATSRGPTDTQYF
CDR3nt: TGTGCCACCAGCAGGGGTCCCACAGATACGCAGTATTTT

v_gene: TRBV27
abundance: -
j_gene: TRBJ2-7
d_gene: -
CDR3aa: CASSLRPIRAGEQYF
CDR3nt: TGTGCCAGCAGTTTAAGGCCGATTAGAGCGGGCGAGCAGTACTTC

v_gene: TRBV9
abundance: few
j_gene: TRBJ2-5
d_gene: TRBD2
CDR3aa: CASSAYRGGETQYF
CDR3nt: TGTGCCAGCAGCGCATACCGGGGGGGAGAGACCCAGTACTTC

v_gene: TRBV4-1
abundance: -
j_gene: TRBJ2-1
d_gene: -
CDR3aa: CASSHEDRNFNEQFF
CDR3nt: TGCGCCAGCAGCCACGAGGACCGTAATTTCAATGAGCAGTTCTTC

v_gene: TRBV6-6
abundance: few
j_gene: TRBJ2-7
d_gene: -
CDR3aa: CASFDPGTYEQYF
CDR3nt: TGTGCCAGCTTCGACCCAGGGACGTACGAGCAGTACTTC

v_gene: TRBV20-1
abundance: -
j_gene: TRBJ2-3
d_gene: TRBD2
CDR3aa: CSASLPAGDTTDTQYF
CDR3nt: TGCAGTGCTAGCCTTCCAGCGGGAGATACCACAGATACGCAGTATTTT

v_gene: TRBV5-6
abundance: -
j_gene: TRBJ2-7
d_gene: -
CDR3aa: CVSSLASGGGEGEQYF
CDR3nt: TGTGTCAGCAGCTTGGCCTCTGGCGGAGGGGAAGGCGAGCAGTACTTC

v_gene: TRBV6-6
abundance: -
j_gene: TRBJ1-2
d_gene: -
CDR3aa: CASSPTQTLDGYTF
CDR3nt: TGTGCCAGCAGTCCCACCCAGACATTGGATGGCTACACCTTC

v_gene: TRBV5-1
abundance: few
j_gene: TRBJ1-2
d_gene: -
CDR3aa: CASSANQGQDGYTF
CDR3nt: TGCGCCAGCAGCGCTAATCAGGGTCAGGATGGCTACACCTTC

v_gene: TRBV5-1
abundance: few
j_gene: TRBJ2-5
d_gene: TRBD1
CDR3aa: CASSLAGQAETQYF
CDR3nt: TGCGCCAGCAGCTTGGCCGGACAGGCAGAGACCCAGTACTTC

v_gene: TRBV28
abundance: -
j_gene: TRBJ2-7
d_gene: -
CDR3aa: CASSLQDRVYEQYF
CDR3nt: TGTGCCAGCAGTTTACAGGACAGAGTCTACGAGCAGTACTTC

v_gene: TRBV7-2
abundance: -
j_gene: TRBJ2-3
d_gene: TRBD2
CDR3aa: CASSWRLLAGGFTDTQYF
CDR3nt: TGTGCCAGCAGTTGGAGACTACTAGCGGGGGGTTTCACAGATACGCAGTATTTT

v_gene: TRBV12-3/TRBV12-4
abundance: -
j_gene: TRBJ2-7
d_gene: -
CDR3aa: CASMGSYEQYF
CDR3nt: TGTGCCAGCATGGGTTCCTACGAGCAGTACTTC

v_gene: TRBV20-1
abundance: few
j_gene: TRBJ2-5
d_gene: -
CDR3aa: CSAPTIQGNQETQYF
CDR3nt: TGCAGTGCCCCGACCATACAGGGCAACCAAGAGACCCAGTACTTC

v_gene: TRBV27
abundance: few
j_gene: TRBJ2-1
d_gene: -
CDR3aa: CASSLGPGANEQFF
CDR3nt: TGTGCCAGCAGCCTCGGGCCAGGGGCCAATGAGCAGTTCTTC

v_gene: TRBV9
abundance: few
j_gene: TRBJ2-5
d_gene: TRBD2
CDR3aa: CASSVAAGADRETQYF
CDR3nt: TGTGCCAGCAGCGTAGCTGCGGGAGCGGACCGAGAGACCCAGTACTTC

v_gene: TRBV29-1
abundance: once
j_gene: TRBJ1-1
d_gene: -
CDR3aa: CSVGRGSRGTEAFF
CDR3nt: TGCAGCGTTGGGAGGGGGTCCCGGGGCACTGAAGCTTTCTTT